This T cell receptor (beta chain) was identified in a study of T cell responses to AZD1222 COVID-19 vaccine. TCRdb's table, derived via immunoSEQ multiplex PCR, lists solely in-frame clones and lacks some. The repertoire holds around 140,000 clones, with over 85% as singletons. This receptor was obtained from an adult in good health. The sample here was peripheral blood, taken on day 0 of AZD1222 vaccination.

The CDR3, as DNA: TGTGCCAGCAGCCTGGGGGTCGCAAGCACAGATACGCAGTATTTT. Its translation: CASSLGVASTDTQYF. The chain recombines TRBV5-5 with TRBJ2-3; D possibly uses TRBD1 or TRBD2 (5 bases each). The CDR3 loop spans 15 amino acids. CDR1 and CDR2 (germline): SGHKS, YYEKEE (reference sequence). Between the trimmed V and J ends, which lost 4 bases and 0 bases, there was a span of 12 bases.